Sequencing of this T cell receptor (beta chain) was carried out in a study of T-cell reconstitution after alpha-beta-depleted transplantation in children. Unique molecular identifiers featured in how the TCRbeta library was prepared. TCRdb re-analysed the PCR reads in MiXCR, keeping a single row per CDR3 protein. The data hold about 580,000 distinct CDR3 sequences, with 23% observed a single time. The CDR3 totals 12 residues. Trimming pared 6 bases from V and 0 bases from J, leaving 5 bases between. This clonotype was recorded a few times. The sequence derives from a boy younger than two who had a stem cell transplant for acute myeloid leukemia, so the T cells may come from the graft donor. The chain has TRBV12-3 or TRBV12-4 and TRBJ1-1; no clear D gene. Sequencing was performed on PBMCs, mostly from graft donor cells, taken 360 days after TCRalphabeta/CD19-depleted stem cell transplant. The CDR3 spells CASRSVNTEAFF. CDR3 sequence (DNA): TGTGCCAGCAGGTCAGTGAACACTGAAGCTTTCTTT.